The 13 T cell receptor beta chains presented below share a single source sample, sequenced in a study of blood T cell repertoires in COVID-19. This table comes from immunoSEQ multiplex PCR, and its TCRdb copy is limited to in-frame clones, with some not included. The sample shows fewer than 200,000 clones, more than 75% of them seen only once. The sequencing input was peripheral blood. These receptors were obtained from a woman in her sixties or seventies with COVID-19, enrolled during active disease.

J is TRBJ2-3 and V is TRBV10-3; TRBD1 might be the D (5 bases). The CDR3 is 13 amino acids. Trimming removed 8 bases at V and 0 bases at J, with 9 bases between. The germline CDR1 and CDR2 sequences are ENHRY and SYGVKD. The chain's CDR3 is CAIGARSTDTQYF. The CDR3 nucleotides are TGTGCCATCGGGGCCCGAAGCACAGATACGCAGTATTTT.

Only a few counts were recorded for this clone. This chain uses TRBV5-4 with TRBJ1-2; perhaps TRBD1 as D (5 bases). Trimming removed 3 bases from V and 4 bases from J, with 13 bases in between. In germline, CDR1 is SGHNT, CDR2 YYREEE (reference sequence). CDR3 length: 14 residues. CDR3 sequence (DNA): TGTGCCAGCAGCTCACCCCGGGACTCCTATGGCTACACCTTC. This encodes CASSSPRDSYGYTF.

The chain links TRBV30 to TRBJ2-7; 7 bases agree with TRBD1. CDR3 length: 14 residues. The V segment lost 3 bases and the J segment 4 bases; nucleotides outside the gene matches: 9. Germline V lookup: CDR1 GTSNPN, CDR2 SVGIG (reference sequence). The CDR3 sequence is CAWSKPGQKYEQYF. CDR3 in DNA: TGTGCCTGGAGCAAACCGGGACAGAAGTACGAGCAGTACTTC.

The chain joins TRBV6-5 to TRBJ2-7; TRBD2 aligns across 11 bases. Germline V lookup: CDR1 MNHEY, CDR2 SVGAGI. This CDR3 spans 15 amino acids. With 6 bases clipped from V and 3 bases from J, the junction kept 7 bases outside the gene matches. The CDR3 reads CASRLAGDSGYEQYF. DNA of the CDR3: TGTGCCAGCAGACTAGCGGGAGACTCGGGCTACGAGCAGTACTTC.

The CDR3 DNA is TGTGCCAGCAGCCCGAGGTTTGGGACAGGGACCGAAAAACTGTTTTTT. This codes for CASSPRFGTGTEKLFF. The chain uses TRBV11-2 and TRBJ1-4; 9 bases fit TRBD1. CDR1 and CDR2 (germline): SGHAT, FQNNGV. CDR3 length: 16 residues. V dropped 5 bases and J dropped 8; count of bases not matched to a gene: 12.

This chain connects TRBV16 to TRBJ2-1; D is perhaps TRBD2 (5 bases). The CDR3 length is 14 residues. The germline V gene encodes CDR1 KGHSY and CDR2 FQNENV. Trimming removed 1 base from V and 7 bases from J, with 11 bases in between. DNA for the CDR3: TGTGCCAGCAGCCAATTCACGGGAAGGAATGAGCAGTTCTTC. This codes for CASSQFTGRNEQFF.

The gene calls are TRBV29-1 and TRBJ2-5, with D unclear. The CDR3 is 14 residues long. CDR1 is SQVTM, CDR2 ANQGSEA, per germline. Trimming took 1 base from V and 1 from J, leaving 10 bases between them. CDR3 nucleotides: TGCAGCGTTGAAGGTTTTGGGCGCCAAGAGACCCAGTACTTC. Its protein is CSVEGFGRQETQYF.

The chain carries TRBV28 and TRBJ2-3; 7 bases agree with TRBD1. Per the germline V gene, CDR1 is MDHEN and CDR2 is SYDVKM. The V and J ends lost 4 bases and 1 base, in that order; junction bases with no gene match: 5. The CDR3 consists of 15 residues. In DNA form, the CDR3 reads TGTGCCAGCAGTTCGACAGGGTCTGGCACAGATACGCAGTATTTT. Translated: CASSSTGSGTDTQYF.

The chain recombines TRBV19 with TRBJ2-6, with D possibly being TRBD1 (6 bases). CDR3 length: 14 amino acids. Germline V gene sequence: CDR1 LNHDA, CDR2 SQIVND (reference sequence). The V gene lost 5 bases and the J gene lost 3 bases, with 8 bases spanning the gap. As DNA, the CDR3 is TGTGCCAGTAGTTACAGGGATGGGGCCAACGTCCTGACTTTC. The encoded protein is CASSYRDGANVLTF.

The rearrangement links TRBV30 to TRBJ2-1, with a possible D match to TRBD1 (5 bases). V lost 0 bases and J 5 bases, leaving 14 bases between the germline ends. Germline loops: CDR1 GTSNPN, CDR2 SVGIG (reference sequence). The CDR3 is 15 residues long. CDR3: CAWSVLWGTNNEQFF. CDR3 nucleotides: TGTGCCTGGAGTGTTCTATGGGGCACCAACAATGAGCAGTTCTTC.

The rearrangement uses TRBV2 and TRBJ1-2; 7 nucleotides agree with TRBD1. The V segment lost 6 bases and the J segment 4 bases; nucleotides outside the gene matches: 8. Germline lookup yields CDR1 SNHLY and CDR2 FYNNEI. The CDR3 length is 14 residues. In DNA form, the CDR3 reads TGTGCCAGCAGGGGGGACAGAACCGCCTATGGCTACACCTTC. Protein sequence: CASRGDRTAYGYTF.

The chain joins TRBV5-1 to TRBJ1-1; perhaps TRBD1 as D (6 bases). The CDR3 is made up of 15 amino acids. Trimming cost V 3 bases and J 5 bases, with 17 bases left between them. The germline V gene encodes CDR1 SGHRS and CDR2 YFSETQ. The CDR3 nucleotides read TGCGCCAGCAGCTCACAGGGCTTGTCGGGGACTGAAGCTTTCTTT. It translates to CASSSQGLSGTEAFF.

This clone was found a few times. This chain links TRBV11-2 with TRBJ1-1, with D perhaps TRBD1 (5 bases). V was cut by 2 bases and J by 10 bases, with 17 bases left in between. Germline V lookup: CDR1 SGHAT, CDR2 FQNNGV. The CDR3 is 14 amino acids. CDR3 in DNA: TGTGCCAGCAGCTTAAGCTCGGGGGGATCGGTAGCTTTCTTT. This gives the protein CASSLSSGGSVAFF.